This TCR beta chain is from a study of T cell responses to AZD1222 COVID-19 vaccine. V shed 1 base, J shed 3 bases, and the junction held 8 bases outside the gene matches. The CDR3 spans 16 residues. Germline loops: CDR1 SGHTA, CDR2 FQGNSA. Method: immunoSEQ multiplex PCR; TCRdb's copy keeps in-frame clones and lacks some. The data contain about 140,000 clones, 90% to 95% of them singletons. Findings of the study overall: At study baseline, merely six AZD1222 recipients were seropositive. Repertoire sampling was restricted to post-peak T cell response timepoints.

Comments on this clone: Its antigen is still unknown.

Sequences were derived from peripheral blood, sampled 28 days after the second AZD1222 dose. The V and J genes are TRBV7-2 and TRBJ2-7, with 8 bases identical to TRBD2. This clonotype was sampled from an adult who received the AZD1222 COVID-19 vaccine. This CDR3 is CASSLDLTAGGYEQYF. The CDR3 DNA follows: TGTGCCAGCAGCTTAGACCTGACGGCGGGGGGCTACGAGCAGTACTTC.